The 4 T cell receptor beta chains below all came from one sample that was sequenced in a study of blood T cell repertoires in COVID-19. Measured with immunoSEQ multiplex PCR; TCRdb has only the in-frame clones, and not every one. The table has around 130,000 clones, roughly 84% seen once. Specimen: peripheral blood. The receptor set was obtained from a woman in her 30s who had recovered from COVID-19.

V usage is TRBV7-9 and J usage is TRBJ2-7, with TRBD1 matching 10 bases. Germline V lookup: CDR1 SEHNR, CDR2 FQNEAQ (reference sequence). The CDR3 is made up of 15 amino acids. V shed 4 bases and J 0 bases; nucleotides not matched to a gene: 3. The CDR3 sequence is CASSWDRGRSYEQYF. The CDR3 nucleotides read TGTGCCAGCAGCTGGGACAGGGGACGCTCCTACGAGCAGTACTTC.

The chain joins TRBV14 to TRBJ2-7; TRBD2 is a possible D gene (5 bases). The V gene lost 3 bases and the J gene lost 9 bases, with 12 bases spanning the gap. Germline V lookup: CDR1 SGHDN, CDR2 FVKESK. The length of the CDR3 is 12 residues. Here the CDR3 reads CASSQSGPVQYF. For the CDR3, the DNA is TGTGCCAGCAGCCAGAGCGGTCCGGTGCAGTACTTC.

In DNA, the CDR3 is TGTGCCTGGAGTGTACAGGGACCCCACACAGATACGCAGTATTTT. Protein product: CAWSVQGPHTDTQYF. V is TRBV30 and J is TRBJ2-3, with D possibly matching TRBD1 (6 bases). CDR3 length: 15 amino acids. From germline, CDR1 is GTSNPN and CDR2 SVGIG (reference sequence). Trimming removed 0 bases from V and 2 bases from J, with 12 bases in between.

V and J are TRBV25-1 and TRBJ1-1; no reliable D call. The germline CDR1 and CDR2 sequences are MGHDK and SYGVNS. V was clipped by 0 bases and J by 1 base, with 9 bases between them. This CDR3 is 15 amino acids long. The CDR3 is CASSEYAGRNTEAFF. As DNA, the CDR3 is TGTGCCAGCAGTGAATACGCAGGCCGGAACACTGAAGCTTTCTTT.